One sample yielded the 20 T cell receptor beta chains listed below, sequenced in a study of regulatory T cells in long-lasting Graves disease. Construction of the TCR beta libraries employed iRepertoire HTBI primers in conjunction with Arm-PCR of CDR3 regions. MiXCR, applied by TCRdb to the multiplex PCR reads, yields one record per CDR3 protein. The sample lists around 460,000 distinct CDR3 sequences, 20% to 25% occurring once. Time point described: persistent/refractory GD, antithyroid drugs over 5 years with positive TRAb. The TCR library used RNA extracted from PBMCs. The source material was peripheral blood mononuclear cells (PBMCs), sampled when the disease was refractory, from a patient treated with antithyroid drugs. Source of these receptors: a female donor with Graves disease.

V and J are TRBV7-3 and TRBJ1-2, with a weak D call TRBD1 (5 bases). Looked up from germline, CDR1 is SGHTA and CDR2 is FQGTGA. The CDR3 is 14 amino acids. The V gene lost 5 bases and the J gene lost 5 bases, with 15 bases spanning the gap. CDR3 coding DNA: TGTGCCAGCAGCCAAACCGGGACGGAATATGGCTACACCTTC. Translating it yields CASSQTGTEYGYTF.

This clonotype was observed a few times. The chain is built from TRBV6-1 and TRBJ1-6, with TRBD1 identical over 7 bases. Germline lookup yields CDR1 MNHNS and CDR2 SASEGT. The CDR3 is made up of 15 amino acids. V dropped 5 bases and J dropped 10; count of bases not matched to a gene: 11. The CDR3 sequence is CASSHRDSPNSPLHF. The CDR3 nucleotides read TGTGCCAGCAGTCACCGGGACAGCCCGAACTCACCCCTCCACTTT.

This clonotype was counted at least ten times. This chain links TRBV12-3 or TRBV12-4 with TRBJ2-7, with 9 positions matching TRBD1. V lost 1 base, J lost 1 base, and 2 bases stayed unmatched. The CDR3 length is 15 residues. The CDR3 loop reads CASSLGTGASYEQYF. The CDR3 region has the DNA TGTGCCAGCAGTTTAGGGACAGGGGCGTCCTACGAGCAGTACTTC.

This clonotype was detected ten times or more. The chain combines TRBV30 with TRBJ2-4, with D tentatively TRBD1 (6 bases). CDR1 GTSNPN and CDR2 SVGIG come from the germline V gene (reference sequence). The CDR3 has 14 amino acids. Trimming removed 4 bases from V and 2 bases from J, with 12 bases in between. In DNA, the CDR3 is TGTGCCTGGATAGAACAGGGAACCAAAAACATTCAGTACTTC. Its protein product is CAWIEQGTKNIQYF.

This clonotype was counted a few times. CDR3 in amino acids: CASSIAGRETQYF. For the CDR3, the DNA is TGTGCCAGTAGTATAGCGGGGCGAGAGACCCAGTACTTC. The V and J genes are TRBV19 and TRBJ2-5; D is tentatively TRBD1 or TRBD2 (5 bases each). The CDR3 runs 13 residues. The germline V gene encodes CDR1 LNHDA and CDR2 SQIVND (reference sequence). Trimming removed 1 base at V and 4 bases at J, with 7 bases between.

The J gene is TRBJ2-5, the V gene TRBV11-3, with D perhaps matching TRBD2 (7 bases). Per germline, CDR1 SGHNT and CDR2 YENEEA. The V end lost 5 bases, the J end lost 1 base, and 17 bases lay between the germline ends. This CDR3 is built from 16 residues. CDR3: CASSPGAGECQETQYF. CDR3 DNA: TGTGCCAGCAGCCCGGGGGCGGGGGAGTGCCAAGAGACCCAGTACTTC.

The sample holds a few counts of this clonotype. The chain uses TRBV7-3 and TRBJ1-1; D gene ambiguous. Germline assignment: CDR1 SGHTA and CDR2 FQGTGA. The V end was cut by 6 bases, the J end by 6 bases, with 17 bases between. The CDR3 runs 14 residues. The CDR3 coding sequence is TGTGCCAGCAGGTGGAAGACTGGTGAGCCTGAAGCTTTCTTT. This encodes CASRWKTGEPEAFF.

The sample holds a few counts of this clonotype. This rearrangement joins TRBV6-1 to TRBJ1-5; perhaps TRBD1 as D (5 bases). The CDR3 spans 14 residues. Germline V gene data show CDR1 as MNHNS and CDR2 as SASEGT. The V end was cut by 5 bases, the J end by 2 bases, with 10 bases between. The CDR3 loop is CASSPSRGNQPQHF. In nucleotides, the CDR3 is TGTGCCAGCAGTCCCTCCAGGGGCAATCAGCCCCAGCATTTT.

The chain recombines TRBV15 with TRBJ1-2; 7 nucleotides agree with TRBD1. Per the germline V gene, CDR1 is LNHNV and CDR2 is YYDKDF (reference sequence). The V and J ends lost 4 bases and 6 bases, in that order; junction bases with no gene match: 14. There are 16 residues in the CDR3. The CDR3 spells CATSTLLMTGNNGYTF. The CDR3 nucleotides read TGTGCCACCAGCACATTACTCATGACAGGGAATAATGGCTACACCTTC.

The chain uses TRBV5-1 and TRBJ2-5; 13 nucleotides line up with TRBD2. Germline V CDR1 and CDR2: SGHRS, YFSETQ. The CDR3 is 16 amino acids. Trimming removed 4 bases from V and 1 base from J; junction bases left unmatched: 4. CDR3 DNA: TGCGCCAGCAGCCCGACTAGCGGGGGGTCCCAAGAGACCCAGTACTTC. Encoded protein: CASSPTSGGSQETQYF.

This clonotype was observed many times. V is TRBV6-1 and J is TRBJ1-1, with D maybe TRBD1 (6 bases). Germline loops: CDR1 MNHNS, CDR2 SASEGT. The CDR3 contains 15 residues. Trimming removed 6 bases at V and 3 bases at J, with 17 bases between. The CDR3 nucleotides are TGTGCCAGCAGACGACCGGGACATTGGGACACTGAAGCTTTCTTT. It translates to CASRRPGHWDTEAFF.

There are many counts of this clonotype. The rearrangement joins TRBV28 to TRBJ2-7; no definite D call. The ends were cut back, 0 bases at V and 5 bases at J, with 5 bases in the middle. CDR3 size: 12 residues. In germline, CDR1 is MDHEN, CDR2 SYDVKM. The CDR3 nucleotides are TGTGCCAGCAGTTTATGGTCGAACGAGCAGTACTTC. It encodes CASSLWSNEQYF.

This chain uses TRBV5-1 with TRBJ2-1, with TRBD1 as a possible D gene (6 bases). The germline V gene has CDR1 SGHRS and CDR2 YFSETQ. This CDR3 region has 19 residues. The V end was cut by 5 bases, the J end by 5 bases, with 29 bases between. The CDR3 is CASREGGTGTRRRNNEQFF. In DNA, the CDR3 is TGCGCCAGCAGAGAAGGGGGTACGGGGACGAGAAGAAGAAACAATGAGCAGTTCTTC.

The chain carries TRBV19 and TRBJ2-7; D is perhaps TRBD1 or TRBD2 (5 bases each). Germline lookup yields CDR1 LNHDA and CDR2 SQIVND (reference sequence). The CDR3 runs to 15 residues. V lost 6 bases and J 2 bases, leaving 17 bases between the germline ends. The CDR3 DNA sequence: TGTGCCAGTAGCCCCACCGGGACGCAGACCTACGAGCAGTACTTC. As protein: CASSPTGTQTYEQYF.

The V gene is TRBV12-3 or TRBV12-4, the J gene TRBJ2-3; 8 nucleotides match TRBD1. Germline trimming cut 6 bases from V and 5 bases from J; bases unmatched to any gene: 10. The CDR3 consists of 15 residues. CDR3: CASSLGDRHLDTQYF. The CDR3, as DNA: TGTGCCAGCAGCCTCGGGGACAGGCATCTAGATACGCAGTATTTT.

As for this clonotype: At one boundary the junction diverges from the germline segment, which might be a read error. J is TRBJ2-7 and V is TRBV6-5; D ambiguous. CDR1 and CDR2 from the germline V gene are MNHEY and SVGAGI. This CDR3 spans 14 amino acids. The CDR3 DNA is TGTGCCTGCAGTTACTCCACTTCTAGGGACGAGCAGTACTTC. It is translated as CACSYSTSRDEQYF.

This clonotype was counted at least ten times. V and J are TRBV5-1 and TRBJ1-2; 7 positions agree with TRBD1. Unmatched junction bases numbered 8, after V lost 5 bases and J lost 4 bases. In germline, CDR1 is SGHRS, CDR2 YFSETQ. The CDR3 extends over 14 amino acids. The CDR3 region is CASSHDRVGYGYTF. The CDR3 DNA sequence: TGCGCCAGCAGTCATGACAGGGTCGGCTATGGCTACACCTTC.

This clonotype was seen repeatedly, ten times or more. The V and J genes are TRBV19 and TRBJ1-5; weak D call: TRBD1 (5 bases). Germline CDR1 reads LNHDA; CDR2 reads SQIVND (reference sequence). The CDR3 totals 15 residues. Trimming left V 1 base short and J 1 base short, with 8 bases between. The CDR3 sequence is CASSIGGVSNQPQHF. The CDR3 bases are TGTGCCAGTAGTATAGGGGGGGTGAGCAATCAGCCCCAGCATTTT.

This clonotype appeared many times. The rearrangement joins TRBV2 to TRBJ2-5; 10 nucleotides line up with TRBD2. Unmatched junction bases numbered 4, after V lost 4 bases and J lost 5 bases. Germline CDR1 SNHLY, CDR2 FYNNEI. The CDR3 contains 14 residues. CDR3 region: CASSASGSEETQYF. The CDR3, as DNA: TGTGCCAGCAGTGCTAGCGGGAGTGAGGAGACCCAGTACTTC.

This clonotype appeared a few times. The chain is built from TRBV6-5 and TRBJ1-3; 9 nucleotides align to TRBD1. The CDR3 is 18 residues long. The trim removed 2 bases at V and 4 bases at J, leaving 12 bases unmatched. Germline CDR1 reads MNHEY; CDR2 reads SVGAGI. CDR3 DNA: TGTGCCAGCAGTTACAGGGCGGAACAGGGGGCGAAAGGAAACACCATATATTTT. Translated: CASSYRAEQGAKGNTIYF.